This passage covers 14 T cell receptor beta chains from one sample sequenced in a study of regulatory T cells in long-lasting Graves disease. Time point: newly diagnosed GD, antithyroid drugs for less than 3 months. Scientists built the TCR library using RNA that was extracted from PBMCs. Assembly of TCR beta libraries relied on iRepertoire HTBI primers together with Arm-PCR of CDR3 regions. TCRdb re-analysed the multiplex PCR reads in MiXCR, keeping a single row per CDR3 protein. Of 450,000 to 500,000 distinct CDR3 sequences detected, about a sixth appear once; the ten largest clones hold about 12%. Separately, the same data were catalogued under a study of T cells in Graves' hyperthyroidism and ophthalmopathy.

Specimen: peripheral blood mononuclear cells (PBMCs), collected at new diagnosis, from a patient treated with antithyroid drugs. These receptors all stem from a man aged 35 to 55 with Graves disease.

The chain uses TRBV30 and TRBJ2-3; D call uncertain. Germline CDR1 GTSNPN, CDR2 SVGIG (reference sequence). This CDR3 spans 16 amino acids. V was clipped by 3 bases and J by 4 bases, with 20 bases between them. The CDR3 nucleotides read TGTGCCTGGAGGCGTGGGCCGAGTGGGGTGGCAGATACGCAGTATTTT. Amino acid sequence: CAWRRGPSGVADTQYF. Filled out from reference TRBV30 and TRBJ2-3, the complete variable domain reads SQTIHQWPATLVQPVGSPLSLECTVEGTSNPNLYWYRQAAGRGLQLLFYSVGIGQISSEVPQNLSASRPQDRQFILSSKKLLLSDSGFYLCAWRRGPSGVADTQYFGPGTRLTVL.

This clonotype was seen more than once but under ten times. Here the CDR3 DNA reads TGTGCCAGCAGTTTATTTGCCGGGGAGCTGTTTTTT. It is translated as CASSLFAGELFF. The chain joins TRBV27 to TRBJ2-2; D call uncertain. This CDR3 comprises 12 residues. The V end lost 1 base, the J end lost 6 bases, and 3 bases lay between the germline ends. CDR1 is MNHEY, CDR2 SMNVEV, per germline (reference sequence).

The table lists this clonotype with many counts. This chain links TRBV7-6 with TRBJ1-5, with 7 bases aligning to TRBD1. The V segment lost 5 bases and the J segment 6 bases; nucleotides outside the gene matches: 10. Germline V gene data show CDR1 as SGHVS and CDR2 as FNYEAQ. The CDR3 is 15 amino acids. CDR3 coding DNA: TGTGCCAGCAGCCTCTACCTGGACAGGAGTCAGCCCCAGCATTTT. As protein: CASSLYLDRSQPQHF.

The V and J genes are TRBV12-3 or TRBV12-4 and TRBJ1-1; D not certain. V lost 10 bases, J lost 1 base, and 4 bases lay in between. This CDR3 is built from 10 residues. For the CDR3, the DNA is TGTGCCACGGGGAACACTGAAGCTTTCTTT. Translating gives CATGNTEAFF.

This chain links TRBV19 with TRBJ2-5; D is ambiguous. Germline assignment: CDR1 LNHDA and CDR2 SQIVND (reference sequence). V gave up 1 base and J gave up 4 bases, with 13 bases separating them. This CDR3 has 15 residues. CDR3 protein: CASSIGSARGETQYF. In DNA, the CDR3 is TGTGCCAGTAGTATAGGGTCGGCTAGAGGAGAGACCCAGTACTTC.

Points on this clonotype: This is likely an artifact of a read error, given a far larger clone one base away. The CDR3 reads CASARASGSYEQYF. CDR3 sequence (DNA): TGCGCCAGCGCCCGGGCTAGCGGGAGCTATGAGCAGTACTTC. The chain employs TRBV5-1 and TRBJ2-3; 10 positions agree with TRBD2. TRBJ2-7 explains the end of the DNA better; the J call may be wrong. CDR1 and CDR2 (germline): SGHRS, YFSETQ. CDR3 size: 14 residues.

The table lists this clonotype with many counts. The CDR3 loop is CASSPGRFNNITSGSFTGELFF. The DNA for the CDR3 is TGTGCCAGCAGTCCTGGTCGGTTTAACAATATCACTAGCGGGAGTTTCACCGGGGAGCTGTTTTTT. This chain connects TRBV12-3 or TRBV12-4 to TRBJ2-2; 11 nucleotides line up with TRBD2. This CDR3 is built from 22 residues. J lost 4 bases, V lost 5 bases, and 24 bases had no gene match.

This clonotype showed up many times. The chain couples TRBV2 to TRBJ2-5; 8 bases line up with TRBD1. The germline V gene has CDR1 SNHLY and CDR2 FYNNEI. The CDR3 is 11 amino acids. The V gene end was trimmed by 6 bases and the J gene end by 9 bases; junction bases not matched to a gene: 3. The CDR3 DNA sequence: TGTGCCAGCAGACAACAGGGGGCCCAGTACTTC. This codes for CASRQQGAQYF. Full variable domain (remainder filled in from reference TRBV2 and TRBJ2-5): EPEVTQTPSHQVTQMGQEVILRCVPISNHLYFYWYRQILGQKVEFLVSFYNNEISEKSEIFDDQFSVERPDGSNFTLKIRSTKLEDSAMYFCASRQQGAQYFGPGTRLLVL.

The sample holds many counts of this clonotype. V is TRBV28 and J is TRBJ2-1; no clear D. CDR1 and CDR2 (germline): MDHEN, SYDVKM. V gave up 2 bases and J gave up 3 bases, with 8 bases separating them. CDR3 length: 14 amino acids. The CDR3 DNA reads TGTGCCAGCAGTTTAGTGCCGAGCTACAATGAGCAGTTCTTC. Translated, it gives CASSLVPSYNEQFF.

The table lists this clonotype with a few counts. The chain employs TRBV2 and TRBJ1-4; D uncertain. V was trimmed by 2 bases and J by 10 bases, leaving 14 bases between them. The germline V gene has CDR1 SNHLY and CDR2 FYNNEI. This CDR3 comprises 14 residues. CDR3 protein: CASSELVSGVKLFF. As DNA, the CDR3 is TGTGCCAGCAGTGAACTGGTCAGTGGTGTAAAACTGTTTTTT.

This clonotype was detected ten times or more. The chain carries TRBV20-1 and TRBJ1-1; 7 bases are a match to TRBD1. The CDR3 totals 14 residues. The V segment lost 3 bases and the J segment 4 bases; nucleotides outside the gene matches: 8. Per germline, CDR1 DFQATT and CDR2 SNEGSKA (reference sequence). In DNA form, the CDR3 reads TGCAGTGCTAGTAACAGGGGAGGAGGCACTGAAGCTTTCTTT. It codes for CSASNRGGGTEAFF.

At least ten counts were recorded for this clonotype. The chain employs TRBV28 and TRBJ2-7, with TRBD2 matching over 7 bases. The CDR3 length is 15 residues. The germline V gene encodes CDR1 MDHEN and CDR2 SYDVKM. With 6 bases clipped from V and 3 bases from J, the junction kept 11 bases outside the gene matches. CDR3 protein: CASRGGSGRYYEQYF. The CDR3 DNA follows: TGTGCCAGCAGGGGAGGGTCGGGCCGCTACTACGAGCAGTACTTC.

For this clonotype: A read error is likely here: a far larger clone is one base away. The rearrangement uses TRBV12-3 or TRBV12-4 and TRBJ2-5; the match to TRBD2 covers 10 bases. J lost 3 bases, V lost 5 bases, and 6 bases had no gene match. The CDR3 has 15 residues. Here the CDR3 reads CASSPGTSAKETQYF. DNA for the CDR3: TGTGCCAGCAGTCCCGGGACTAGCGCAAAAGAGACCCAGTACTTC.

This clonotype has at least ten counts. The genes are TRBV30 and TRBJ2-3; 10 bases are a match to TRBD1. Germline CDR1 and CDR2: GTSNPN and SVGIG (reference sequence). V was pared by 8 bases and J by 3 bases, with 14 bases of the junction left unmatched. The CDR3 is 16 amino acids. The CDR3 DNA follows: TGTGCCGCAGAGCTCCGGGACAGGGGACATACAGATACGCAGTATTTT. It specifies CAAELRDRGHTDTQYF. Drawing the rest from reference TRBV30 and TRBJ2-3, the complete variable domain is SQTIHQWPATLVQPVGSPLSLECTVEGTSNPNLYWYRQAAGRGLQLLFYSVGIGQISSEVPQNLSASRPQDRQFILSSKKLLLSDSGFYLCAAELRDRGHTDTQYFGPGTRLTVL.